The 17 T cell receptor beta chains listed next were all sequenced from one sample in a study of blood T cells in healthy people across ages. PCR was performed a second time for about 7 to 12 cycles using a sample-barcoded 5' primer and a J-beta primer mix. TCRdb called the 5' RACE reads again in MiXCR, with one record for every CDR3 protein. This sample has approximately 800,000 distinct CDR3 sequences; about 62% occur once, and the top ten carry about 20%. Input material: blood. These receptors were collected from a man aged 25 to 40 in good health.

The V call is TRBV6-6, the J call TRBJ1-2; D is possibly TRBD1 (5 bases). Germline V gene data show CDR1 as MNHNY and CDR2 as SVGAGI (reference sequence). The V end lost 8 bases, the J end lost 8 bases, and 12 bases lay between the germline ends. CDR3 length: 11 amino acids. CDR3 in amino acids: CASWQGGGYTF. DNA of the CDR3: TGTGCCAGCTGGCAGGGAGGAGGCTACACCTTC.

The chain uses TRBV27 and TRBJ1-1, with unresolved D. This CDR3 contains 10 residues. V lost 5 bases and J lost 9, with 7 bases in between. CDR1 is MNHEY, CDR2 SMNVEV, per germline (reference sequence). CDR3 coding DNA: TGTGCCAGCAGTGGAAGACAAGCTTTCTTT. Translated, it gives CASSGRQAFF.

This clonotype showed up just a few times. DNA for the CDR3: TGCGCCAGCAGCGCGGGGGGCGGCTATGGCTACACCTTC. It specifies CASSAGGGYGYTF. The rearrangement uses TRBV5-1 and TRBJ1-2; tentative D call: TRBD1 (6 bases). This CDR3 spans 13 amino acids. V was trimmed by 4 bases and J by 4 bases, leaving 11 bases between them. CDR1 and CDR2 (germline): SGHRS, YFSETQ.

The chain couples TRBV29-1 to TRBJ1-2; D perhaps matches TRBD1 (5 bases). Trimming cost V 4 bases and J 5 bases, with 14 bases left between them. Germline V CDR1 and CDR2: SQVTM, ANQGSEA. This CDR3 region has 13 residues. Written as DNA, the CDR3 is TGCAGCGTTGCATCCGGGGCCCGATATGGCTACACCTTC. It encodes CSVASGARYGYTF. The full variable domain, its missing parts supplied by reference TRBV29-1 and TRBJ1-2, is SAVISQKPSRDICQRGTSLTIQCQVDSQVTMMFWYRQQPGQSLTLIATANQGSEATYESGFVIDKFPISRPNLTFSTLTVSNMSPEDSSIYLCSVASGARYGYTFGSGTRLTVV.

V is TRBV6-6 and J is TRBJ2-7, with TRBD2 as a possible D gene (6 bases). CDR3 size: 15 residues. V gave up 2 bases and J gave up 4 bases, with 15 bases separating them. Germline V gene data show CDR1 as MNHNY and CDR2 as SVGAGI (reference sequence). The chain's CDR3 is CASSYVPSAMYEQYF. CDR3 coding DNA: TGTGCCAGCAGTTACGTCCCTAGCGCAATGTACGAGCAGTACTTC.

CDR3 in DNA: TGTGCCAGCAGTTGGGACTACACAGATACGCAGTATTTT. It is translated as CASSWDYTDTQYF. The rearrangement joins TRBV2 to TRBJ2-3; TRBD2 matches at 7 bases. The germline V gene has CDR1 SNHLY and CDR2 FYNNEI. J was trimmed by 2 bases and V by 5 bases; bases with no gene match: 1. The CDR3 runs 13 residues. Variable domain in full (rest from reference TRBV2 and TRBJ2-3): EPEVTQTPSHQVTQMGQEVILRCVPISNHLYFYWYRQILGQKVEFLVSFYNNEISEKSEIFDDQFSVERPDGSNFTLKIRSTKLEDSAMYFCASSWDYTDTQYFGPGTRLTVL.

This clonotype has just a few counts. Here the CDR3 DNA reads TGTGCCAGCTCAAAAACCGTATATTACGAGCAGTACTTC. It is translated as CASSKTVYYEQYF. The chain is built from TRBV6-5 and TRBJ2-7; D is unclear. Germline V gene sequence: CDR1 MNHEY, CDR2 SVGAGI. CDR3 length equals 13 residues. Trimming took 8 bases from V and 4 from J, leaving 15 bases between them.

Turning to this clonotype: An end of the junction does not agree with germline; a read error may underlie this. In DNA form, the CDR3 reads TGCAGGGCTAGGACTAGCCAAGAGACCCAGTACTTC. It yields the protein CRARTSQETQYF. V is TRBV20-1 and J is TRBJ2-5; 7 bases are shared with TRBD2. This CDR3 comprises 12 residues. CDR1 is DFQATT, CDR2 SNEGSKA, per germline (reference sequence).

In this sample, this clonotype turned up a few times. V and J are TRBV27 and TRBJ2-7; TRBD1 is a possible D gene (6 bases). Germline loops: CDR1 MNHEY, CDR2 SMNVEV (reference sequence). This CDR3 has 13 amino acids. With 6 bases removed from V and 1 base from J, the gap between germline ends came to 10 bases. The CDR3 region is CASRTGVSYEQYF. For the CDR3, the DNA is TGTGCCAGCAGGACAGGTGTATCCTACGAGCAGTACTTC.

This clonotype has only a few counts. The chain combines TRBV6-4 with TRBJ1-2, with a weak D call TRBD1 (5 bases). The CDR3 is 15 amino acids. Germline V gene sequence: CDR1 MRHNA, CDR2 SNTAGT. Deletions cut 2 bases from V and 4 bases from J, with 14 bases between. The CDR3 protein is CASSDVGGALYGYTF. The DNA of the CDR3 is TGTGCCAGCAGTGACGTTGGGGGAGCTCTCTATGGCTACACCTTC.

This clonotype was seen more than once but under ten times. CDR3 sequence reads: CSVGVGLGIAKNIQYF. CDR3 in DNA: TGCAGCGTTGGGGTGGGGCTGGGAATAGCCAAAAACATTCAGTACTTC. This sequence joins TRBV29-1 and TRBJ2-4; perhaps TRBD1 as D (5 bases). V was trimmed by 4 bases and J by 0 bases, leaving 16 bases between them. CDR3 length equals 16 residues. CDR1 and CDR2 from the germline V gene are SQVTM and ANQGSEA.

The chain joins TRBV28 to TRBJ2-3; 10 nucleotides line up with TRBD2. The V segment lost 6 bases and the J segment 2 bases; nucleotides outside the gene matches: 8. Per the germline V gene, CDR1 is MDHEN and CDR2 is SYDVKM. The CDR3 sequence is 16 residues long. CDR3 region: CASSPSGRADTDTQYF. CDR3 coding DNA: TGTGCCAGCAGCCCCAGCGGGAGGGCCGACACAGATACGCAGTATTTT.

The chain is built from TRBV3-1 and TRBJ2-1, with 9 positions matching TRBD2. The germline V gene has CDR1 LGHDT and CDR2 YNNKEL (reference sequence). V dropped 5 bases and J dropped 2; count of bases not matched to a gene: 7. The CDR3 runs 16 residues. The CDR3 here is CASSDRLAGPYNEQFF. The CDR3 DNA reads as TGTGCCAGCAGCGACCGTCTAGCGGGGCCCTACAATGAGCAGTTCTTC.

The chain joins TRBV28 to TRBJ1-4, with 8 bases identical to TRBD1. CDR3 length: 14 residues. The germline V gene has CDR1 MDHEN and CDR2 SYDVKM. With V trimmed by 3 bases and J by 6 bases, 3 bases remained unmatched. DNA of the CDR3: TGTGCCAGCAGTTTCGGACAGGGCTATGAAAAACTGTTTTTT. Protein product: CASSFGQGYEKLFF. The variable domain in full, completed from reference TRBV28 and TRBJ1-4, reads DVKVTQSSRYLVKRTGEKVFLECVQDMDHENMFWYRQDPGLGLRLIYFSYDVKMKEKGDIPEGYSVSREKKERFSLILESASTNQTSMYLCASSFGQGYEKLFFGSGTQLSVL.

V gene TRBV28 combines with J gene TRBJ2-1; D uncertain. The ends were cut back, 6 bases at V and 4 bases at J, with 13 bases in the middle. This CDR3 comprises 14 residues. Germline V gene sequence: CDR1 MDHEN, CDR2 SYDVKM. The CDR3 reads CASSQQLTYNEQFF. The CDR3 DNA is TGTGCCAGCAGCCAACAGCTAACGTACAATGAGCAGTTCTTC.

This clonotype was counted only a few times. This chain uses TRBV7-9 with TRBJ1-2; D unclear. Germline assignment: CDR1 SEHNR and CDR2 FQNEAQ (reference sequence). The CDR3 covers 15 residues. V was shortened by 3 bases and J by 5 bases, with 16 bases between the two germline ends. Here the CDR3 DNA reads TGTGCCAGCAGCTTTCATGATAGTTCGTCGTATGGCTACACCTTC. Translated, it gives CASSFHDSSSYGYTF.

The chain recombines TRBV2 with TRBJ2-5, with 9 nucleotides matching TRBD1. The junction had 10 bases not matched to a gene; V was cut back by 6 bases and J by 2 bases. The CDR3 loop spans 16 amino acids. Germline V gene sequence: CDR1 SNHLY, CDR2 FYNNEI. DNA for the CDR3: TGTGCCAGCAGGACCTTGCCCGGGACAGGGCAAGAGACCCAGTACTTC. It is translated as CASRTLPGTGQETQYF.